This note documents a single TCR beta chain sequence. Measured with immunoSEQ multiplex PCR; TCRdb has only the in-frame clones, and not every one. The table lists some 150,000 clones, 85% of them singletons. Germline assignment: CDR1 MNHEY and CDR2 SVGAGI. This CDR3 is 12 amino acids long. V lost 5 bases, J lost 11 bases, and 6 bases stayed unmatched. These data come from a study of blood T cell repertoires in COVID-19. The overall study: From T cells, B-cell-depleted T cells, or PBMCs came the material, which was cDNA or gDNA.

The V call is TRBV6-5, the J call TRBJ1-5, with 7 bases identical to TRBD1. Source material: PBMCs or T cells enriched from blood (not recorded which). This TCR was sampled from a woman in her 40s who had recovered from COVID-19. Here the CDR3 reads CASSPRTGAQHF. The CDR3 DNA reads TGTGCCAGCAGTCCGAGGACAGGAGCCCAGCATTTT.